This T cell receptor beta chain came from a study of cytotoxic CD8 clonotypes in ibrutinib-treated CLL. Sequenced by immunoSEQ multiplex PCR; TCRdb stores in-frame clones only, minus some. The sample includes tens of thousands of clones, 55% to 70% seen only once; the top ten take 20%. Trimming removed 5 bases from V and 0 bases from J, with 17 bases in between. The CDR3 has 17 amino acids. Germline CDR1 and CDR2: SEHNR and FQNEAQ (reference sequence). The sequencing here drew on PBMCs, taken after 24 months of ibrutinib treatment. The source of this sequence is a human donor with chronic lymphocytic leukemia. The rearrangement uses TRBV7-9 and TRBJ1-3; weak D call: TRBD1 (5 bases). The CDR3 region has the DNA TGTGCCAGCAGCCATAGAGGGACGTCTGGCTCTGGAAACACCATATATTTT. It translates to CASSHRGTSGSGNTIYF.